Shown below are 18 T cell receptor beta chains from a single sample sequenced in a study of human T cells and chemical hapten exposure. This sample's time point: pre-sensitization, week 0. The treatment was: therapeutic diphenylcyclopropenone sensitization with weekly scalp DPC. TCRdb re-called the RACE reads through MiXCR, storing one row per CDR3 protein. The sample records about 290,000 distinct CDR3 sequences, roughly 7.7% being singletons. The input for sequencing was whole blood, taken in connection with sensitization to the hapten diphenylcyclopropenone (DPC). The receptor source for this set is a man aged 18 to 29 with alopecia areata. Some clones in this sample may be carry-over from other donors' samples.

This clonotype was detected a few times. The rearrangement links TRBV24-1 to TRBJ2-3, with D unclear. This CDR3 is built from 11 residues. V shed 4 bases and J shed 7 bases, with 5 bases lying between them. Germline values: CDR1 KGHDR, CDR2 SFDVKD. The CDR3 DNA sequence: TGTGCCACCAGTGACTTTTATACGCAGTATTTT. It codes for CATSDFYTQYF.

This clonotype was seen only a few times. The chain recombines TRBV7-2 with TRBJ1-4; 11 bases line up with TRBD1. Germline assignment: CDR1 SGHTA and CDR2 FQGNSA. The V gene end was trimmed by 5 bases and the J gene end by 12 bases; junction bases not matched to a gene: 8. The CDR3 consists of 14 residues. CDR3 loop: CASSPRTGGLELFF. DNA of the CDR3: TGTGCCAGCAGCCCGCGGACAGGGGGCCTAGAACTGTTTTTT.

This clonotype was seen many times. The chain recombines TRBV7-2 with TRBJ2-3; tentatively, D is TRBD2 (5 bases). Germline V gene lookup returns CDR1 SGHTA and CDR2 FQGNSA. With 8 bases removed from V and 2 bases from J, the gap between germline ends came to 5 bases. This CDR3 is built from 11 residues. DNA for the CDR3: TGTGCCAGCCGGGACACAGATACGCAGTATTTT. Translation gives CASRDTDTQYF.

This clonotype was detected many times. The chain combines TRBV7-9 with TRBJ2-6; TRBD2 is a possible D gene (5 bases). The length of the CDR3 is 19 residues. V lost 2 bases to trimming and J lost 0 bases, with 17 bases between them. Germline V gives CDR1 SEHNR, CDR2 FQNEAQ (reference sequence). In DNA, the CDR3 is TGTGCCAGCAGCTTATCTCTACGGACTTCATACTCTGGGGCCAACGTCCTGACTTTC. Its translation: CASSLSLRTSYSGANVLTF. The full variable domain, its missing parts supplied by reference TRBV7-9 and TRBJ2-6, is DTGVSQNPRHKITKRGQNVTFRCDPISEHNRLYWYRQTLGQGPEFLTYFQNEAQLEKSRLLSDRFSAERPKGSFSTLEIQRTEQGDSAMYLCASSLSLRTSYSGANVLTFGAGSRLTVL.

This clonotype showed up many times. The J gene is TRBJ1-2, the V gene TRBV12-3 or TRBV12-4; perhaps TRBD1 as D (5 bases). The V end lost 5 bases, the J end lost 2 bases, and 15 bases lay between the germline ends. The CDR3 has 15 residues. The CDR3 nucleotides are TGTGCCAGCAGTCTGACAGCGCTATTCAACTATGGCTACACCTTC. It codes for CASSLTALFNYGYTF.

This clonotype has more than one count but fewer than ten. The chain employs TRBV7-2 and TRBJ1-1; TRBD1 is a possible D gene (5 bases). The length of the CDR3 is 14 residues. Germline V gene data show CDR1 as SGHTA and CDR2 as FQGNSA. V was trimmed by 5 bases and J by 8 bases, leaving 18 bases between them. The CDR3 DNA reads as TGTGCCAGCAGCCCTAAGACAGTCCCCCCCGAAGCTTTCTTT. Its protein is CASSPKTVPPEAFF.

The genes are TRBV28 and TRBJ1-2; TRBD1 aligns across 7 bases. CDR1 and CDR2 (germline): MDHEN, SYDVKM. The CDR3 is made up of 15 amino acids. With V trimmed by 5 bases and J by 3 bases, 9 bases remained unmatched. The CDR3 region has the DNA TGTGCCAGCAGTGCCACGAACAGGGGCGACTATGGCTACACCTTC. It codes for CASSATNRGDYGYTF.

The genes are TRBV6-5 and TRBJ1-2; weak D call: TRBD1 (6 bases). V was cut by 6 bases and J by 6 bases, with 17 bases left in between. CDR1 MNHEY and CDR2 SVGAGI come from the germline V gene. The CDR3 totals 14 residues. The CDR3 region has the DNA TGTGCCAGCAGCAGATTTCCACAGGGTGATGGCTACACCTTC. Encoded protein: CASSRFPQGDGYTF.

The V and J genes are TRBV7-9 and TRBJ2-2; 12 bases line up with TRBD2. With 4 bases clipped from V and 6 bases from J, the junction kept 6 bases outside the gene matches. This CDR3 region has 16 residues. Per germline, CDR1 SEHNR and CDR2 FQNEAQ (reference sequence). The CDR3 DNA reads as TGTGCCAGCAGCTCCGGACTAGCGGGGATTTCCGGGGAGCTGTTTTTT. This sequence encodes CASSSGLAGISGELFF.

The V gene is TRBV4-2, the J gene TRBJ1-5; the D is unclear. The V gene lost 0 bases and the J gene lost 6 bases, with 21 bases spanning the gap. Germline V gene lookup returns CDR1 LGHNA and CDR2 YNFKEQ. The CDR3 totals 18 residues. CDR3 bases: TGTGCCAGCAGCCAAGACGTTCGTCCGGGAGGTGCACCTCAGCCCCAGCATTTT. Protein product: CASSQDVRPGGAPQPQHF.

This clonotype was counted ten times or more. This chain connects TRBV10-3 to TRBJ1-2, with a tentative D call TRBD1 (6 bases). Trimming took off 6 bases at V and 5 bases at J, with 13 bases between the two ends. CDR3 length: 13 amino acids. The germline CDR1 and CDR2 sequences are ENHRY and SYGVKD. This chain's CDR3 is CAIRGQGEYGYTF. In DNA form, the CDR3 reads TGTGCCATCAGGGGACAAGGAGAGTATGGCTACACCTTC.

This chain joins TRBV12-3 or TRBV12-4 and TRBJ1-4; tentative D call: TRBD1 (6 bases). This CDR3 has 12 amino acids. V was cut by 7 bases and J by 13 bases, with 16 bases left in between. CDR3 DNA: TGTGCCAGCACCCAGGGGACACGGGGACTGTTTTTT. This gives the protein CASTQGTRGLFF.

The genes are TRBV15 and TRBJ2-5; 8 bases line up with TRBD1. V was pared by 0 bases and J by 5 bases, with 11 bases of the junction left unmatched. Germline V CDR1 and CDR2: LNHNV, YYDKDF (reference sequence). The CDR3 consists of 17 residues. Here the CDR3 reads CATSRDAGPTGDETQYF. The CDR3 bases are TGTGCCACCAGCAGAGATGCGGGCCCGACAGGGGATGAGACCCAGTACTTC.

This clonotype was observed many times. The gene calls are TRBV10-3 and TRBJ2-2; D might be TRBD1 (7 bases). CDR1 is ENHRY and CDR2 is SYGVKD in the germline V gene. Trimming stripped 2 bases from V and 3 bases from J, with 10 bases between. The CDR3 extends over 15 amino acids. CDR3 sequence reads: CAISEGRGDTGELFF. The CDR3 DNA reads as TGTGCCATCAGTGAGGGCAGGGGGGACACCGGGGAGCTGTTTTTT.

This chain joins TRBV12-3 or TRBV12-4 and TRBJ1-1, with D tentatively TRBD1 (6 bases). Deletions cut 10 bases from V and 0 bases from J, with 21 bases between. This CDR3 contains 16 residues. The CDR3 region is CATISLRGAVNTEAFF. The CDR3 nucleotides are TGTGCCACCATCTCCTTGAGGGGGGCAGTGAACACTGAAGCTTTCTTT.

This chain's CDR3 is CSARDPAPGQMTQPQHF. The CDR3 bases are TGCAGTGCTAGAGATCCAGCGCCAGGACAGATGACTCAGCCCCAGCATTTT. The chain recombines TRBV20-1 with TRBJ1-5, with D perhaps matching TRBD1 (6 bases). In germline, CDR1 is DFQATT, CDR2 SNEGSKA (reference sequence). The CDR3 totals 17 residues. The ends were cut back, 0 bases at V and 6 bases at J, with 21 bases in the middle.

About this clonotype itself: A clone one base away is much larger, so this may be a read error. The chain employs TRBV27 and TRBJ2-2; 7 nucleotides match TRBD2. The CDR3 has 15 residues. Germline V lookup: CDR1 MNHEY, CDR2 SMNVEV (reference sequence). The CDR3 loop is CANSFPGRGTGELFF. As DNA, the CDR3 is TGTGCCAACAGTTTCCCGGGGAGGGGCACCGGGGAGCTGTTTTTT.

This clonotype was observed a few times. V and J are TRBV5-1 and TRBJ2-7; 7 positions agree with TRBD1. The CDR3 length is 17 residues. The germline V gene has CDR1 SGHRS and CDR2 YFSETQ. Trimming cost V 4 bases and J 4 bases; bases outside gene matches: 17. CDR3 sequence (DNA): TGCGCCAGCAGCGTAATGACCGGGACAGTTTTCTTATACGAGCAGTACTTC. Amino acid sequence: CASSVMTGTVFLYEQYF.